Sequencing of this T cell receptor beta chain was carried out in a study of CXCR3-negative and CXCR3-positive naive CD8 T cells. The wider study: The total count of TRB reads reached some 140 million, and each library contributed about 1.5 +/- 0.3 million. Study-wide points: Researchers report CXCR3 expression partially decreased after cryopreservation, with fresh PBMCs used in most assays. Comparison of naive subsets found surface CD5 to be comparable, and TCR strength was inferred on the basis of TRB CDR3 properties. Memory CD8+ cells showed much lower diversity, while both naive subsets were comparably high.

A remark on this clonotype: Its antigen remains unknown.

Researchers prepared the TRB cDNA libraries using 5' RACE with UMI labels. No DNA is given; TCRdb re-called the 5' RACE reads and lists each CDR3 protein once. Its table lists under 45,000 distinct CDR3 sequences. The CDR3 consists of 15 residues. Germline V gene data show CDR1 as MGHRA and CDR2 as YSYEKL. Sequenced: memory CD8+ T cells from blood. This rearrangement joins TRBV4-1 to TRBJ2-7; TCRdb selects TRBD2, and the lack of DNA leaves this call unchecked. The receptor was isolated from a human donor in good health. Some clones in this sample may be carry-over from other donors' samples. The CDR3 is CASSQGTSGTYEQYF.